A single sample is the source of the 17 T cell receptor beta chains below, sequenced in a study of blood T cell repertoires in COVID-19. The data were produced by immunoSEQ multiplex PCR, yet TCRdb's version contains in-frame clones alone and is incomplete. There are about 670,000 clones in the sample; 90% occur only once, and roughly 0.26% lies in the top ten. The sequencing sample was made of peripheral blood. The origin of the receptors is a young woman with acute or convalescent COVID-19.

The chain combines TRBV5-4 with TRBJ1-5; the D gene is possibly TRBD1 (6 bases). There are 14 residues in the CDR3. Germline loops: CDR1 SGHNT, CDR2 YYREEE (reference sequence). The V and J ends lost 5 bases and 6 bases respectively, with 15 bases between them. The DNA for the CDR3 is TGTGCCAGCAGTACAGGGACCCGGGGTCAGCCCCAGCATTTT. Translation gives CASSTGTRGQPQHF.

The chain links TRBV5-1 to TRBJ1-2; 10 bases are shared with TRBD1. This CDR3 contains 15 residues. Trimming at V came to 4 bases and at J to 10 bases, leaving 13 bases not matched to a gene. Per germline, CDR1 SGHRS and CDR2 YFSETQ. The CDR3 spells CASSPGDRGRGPYTF. The CDR3 DNA reads TGCGCCAGCAGCCCCGGTGACAGGGGGCGCGGTCCCTACACCTTC.

This clone was seen a single time. This CDR3 is also generated by other DNA sequences in the sample. J is TRBJ1-1 and V is TRBV30; 9 nucleotides match TRBD1. Looked up from germline, CDR1 is GTSNPN and CDR2 is SVGIG (reference sequence). V shed 5 bases, J shed 4 bases, and the junction held 8 bases outside the gene matches. The CDR3 extends over 14 amino acids. The CDR3 reads CAWSPGQGGTEAFF. CDR3 sequence (DNA): TGTGCCTGGTCACCGGGACAGGGAGGCACTGAAGCTTTCTTT.

This clone occurred a few times. V and J are TRBV2 and TRBJ1-1, with D perhaps matching TRBD1 (6 bases). Germline-derived CDR1 and CDR2 are SNHLY and FYNNEI. V lost 3 bases and J 6 bases, leaving 11 bases between the germline ends. This CDR3 has 13 amino acids. CDR3: CASSDRGRPEAFF. The CDR3 DNA sequence: TGTGCCAGCAGTGACAGGGGACGCCCTGAAGCTTTCTTT.

This clone was observed a handful of times. This chain connects TRBV5-4 to TRBJ1-1, with unresolved D. CDR3 length equals 13 residues. The germline gives CDR1 SGHNT, CDR2 YYREEE (reference sequence). Trimming removed 1 base from V and 2 bases from J, with 6 bases in between. CDR3 loop: CASSLRGNTEAFF. CDR3 in DNA: TGTGCCAGCAGCTTGCGGGGTAACACTGAAGCTTTCTTT.

The J gene is TRBJ1-6, the V gene TRBV3-1 (or the pseudogene TRBV3-2); no firm D call. V was shortened by 8 bases and J by 7 bases, with 12 bases between the two germline ends. The CDR3 runs to 13 residues. The germline gives CDR1 LGHDT, CDR2 YNNKEL (reference sequence). The CDR3 reads CASRGIRNSPLHF. In DNA form, the CDR3 reads TGTGCCAGCCGGGGTATCCGCAATTCACCCCTCCACTTT.

This clone was seen more than once but under ten times. The rearrangement links TRBV12-5 to TRBJ1-3; D not certain. CDR3 length: 18 amino acids. Germline loops: CDR1 LGHNT, CDR2 FRNRAP. V shed 0 bases and J shed 0 bases, with 15 bases lying between them. This chain's CDR3 is CASGLVLVEPGSGNTIYF. In DNA form, the CDR3 reads TGTGCTAGTGGTTTGGTACTGGTTGAGCCAGGCTCTGGAAACACCATATATTTT. Full variable domain (outside the CDR3, taken from reference TRBV12-5 and TRBJ1-3): DARVTQTPRHKVTEMGQEVTMRCQPILGHNTVFWYRQTMMQGLELLAYFRNRAPLDDSGMPKDRFSAEMPDATLATLKIQPSEPRDSAVYFCASGLVLVEPGSGNTIYFGEGSWLTVV.

This chain connects TRBV24-1 to TRBJ2-3, with 9 bases matching TRBD2. This CDR3 is 16 amino acids long. Trimming took 4 bases from V and 4 from J; bases not matched to a gene: 8. Per germline, CDR1 KGHDR and CDR2 SFDVKD. The CDR3 sequence: CATSDRSGGISDTQYF. CDR3 bases: TGTGCCACCAGTGACCGGAGCGGGGGGATCTCAGATACGCAGTATTTT.

V usage is TRBV12-3 or TRBV12-4 and J usage is TRBJ1-2; D gene ambiguous. Deletions cut 7 bases from V and 3 bases from J, with 12 bases between. This CDR3 has 13 residues. The CDR3 coding sequence is TGTGCCAGCACTTACCGGGTCCACTATGGCTACACCTTC. Residues: CASTYRVHYGYTF.

V and J are TRBV5-1 and TRBJ1-3; D is perhaps TRBD1 (5 bases). This CDR3 is 14 amino acids long. The V gene lost 3 bases and the J gene lost 3 bases, with 10 bases spanning the gap. Looked up from germline, CDR1 is SGHRS and CDR2 is YFSETQ. Here the CDR3 reads CASSSQGLGNTIYF. CDR3 bases: TGCGCCAGCAGCTCGCAGGGCCTTGGAAACACCATATATTTT.

V usage is TRBV24-1 and J usage is TRBJ2-1; maybe TRBD1 (6 bases). The length of the CDR3 is 19 residues. V shed 1 base and J shed 7 bases, with 25 bases lying between them. Germline V gene sequence: CDR1 KGHDR, CDR2 SFDVKD. The CDR3 reads CATSDFKGLPGARWNEQFF. CDR3 sequence (DNA): TGTGCCACCAGTGATTTTAAGGGCCTACCAGGGGCGCGATGGAATGAGCAGTTCTTC.

The chain links TRBV7-9 to TRBJ1-2; D not certain. This CDR3 has 15 amino acids. Between the trimmed V and J ends, which lost 3 bases and 0 bases, there was a span of 11 bases. The germline CDR1 and CDR2 sequences are SEHNR and FQNEAQ (reference sequence). CDR3 in DNA: TGTGCCAGCAGCTTCTTTGCCGGTTCTAACTATGGCTACACCTTC. Translated, it gives CASSFFAGSNYGYTF.

This clone was recorded only once. V usage is TRBV27 and J usage is TRBJ1-2; 7 bases agree with TRBD1. The CDR3 has 12 residues. The germline V gene encodes CDR1 MNHEY and CDR2 SMNVEV (reference sequence). Trimming removed 5 bases from V and 8 bases from J; junction bases left unmatched: 5. The CDR3 here is CASSPSGGGYTF. The DNA of the CDR3 is TGTGCCAGCAGTCCCTCAGGGGGGGGCTACACCTTC.

This clone was seen more than once but under ten times. This rearrangement joins TRBV4-1 to TRBJ1-2, with D uncertain. The CDR3 has 12 amino acids. Looked up from germline, CDR1 is MGHRA and CDR2 is YSYEKL. V dropped 3 bases and J dropped 5 bases, with 7 bases sitting between them. CDR3 loop: CASSHRGYGYTF. The DNA for the CDR3 is TGCGCCAGCAGCCACCGGGGATATGGCTACACCTTC.

The V and J genes are TRBV7-9 and TRBJ1-1; no clear D. Germline CDR1 reads SEHNR; CDR2 reads FQNEAQ (reference sequence). Trimming took off 1 base at V and 1 base at J, with 10 bases between the two ends. CDR3 length equals 15 residues. The CDR3 region is CASSLGGSPNTEAFF. CDR3 DNA sequence: TGTGCCAGCAGCTTAGGAGGGTCTCCGAACACTGAAGCTTTCTTT.

This chain uses TRBV24-1 with TRBJ2-2; D may be TRBD2 (6 bases). The V gene's germline CDR1 is KGHDR and CDR2 SFDVKD. V lost 5 bases and J 7 bases, leaving 16 bases between the germline ends. The CDR3 length is 15 residues. For the CDR3, the DNA is TGTGCCACCAGTGGATCCGGGGGTCTGGTCGGGGAGCTGTTTTTT. Translation: CATSGSGGLVGELFF.

This chain uses TRBV7-2 with TRBJ1-6; TRBD1 matches at 8 bases. The V segment lost 6 bases and the J segment 0 bases; nucleotides outside the gene matches: 4. This CDR3 contains 16 residues. Germline CDR1 and CDR2: SGHTA and FQGNSA. CDR3 residues: CASRSGGSSYNSPLHF. In DNA form, the CDR3 reads TGTGCCAGCAGGTCAGGGGGCAGCTCCTATAATTCACCCCTCCACTTT.